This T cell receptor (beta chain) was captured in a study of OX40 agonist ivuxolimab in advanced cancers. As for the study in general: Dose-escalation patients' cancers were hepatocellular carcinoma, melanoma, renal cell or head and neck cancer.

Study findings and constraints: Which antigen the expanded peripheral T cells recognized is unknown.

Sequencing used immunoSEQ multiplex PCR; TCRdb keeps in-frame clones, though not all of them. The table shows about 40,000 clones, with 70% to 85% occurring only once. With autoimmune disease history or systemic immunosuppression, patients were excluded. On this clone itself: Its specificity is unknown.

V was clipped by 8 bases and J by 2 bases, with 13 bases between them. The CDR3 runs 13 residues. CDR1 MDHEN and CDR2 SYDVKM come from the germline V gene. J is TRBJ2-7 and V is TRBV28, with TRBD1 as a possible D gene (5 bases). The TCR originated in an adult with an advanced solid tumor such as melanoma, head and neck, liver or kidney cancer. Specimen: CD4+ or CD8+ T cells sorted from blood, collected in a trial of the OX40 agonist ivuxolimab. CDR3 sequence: CASLNRTTYEQYF. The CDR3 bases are TGTGCCAGCCTTAACAGGACCACCTACGAGCAGTACTTC.